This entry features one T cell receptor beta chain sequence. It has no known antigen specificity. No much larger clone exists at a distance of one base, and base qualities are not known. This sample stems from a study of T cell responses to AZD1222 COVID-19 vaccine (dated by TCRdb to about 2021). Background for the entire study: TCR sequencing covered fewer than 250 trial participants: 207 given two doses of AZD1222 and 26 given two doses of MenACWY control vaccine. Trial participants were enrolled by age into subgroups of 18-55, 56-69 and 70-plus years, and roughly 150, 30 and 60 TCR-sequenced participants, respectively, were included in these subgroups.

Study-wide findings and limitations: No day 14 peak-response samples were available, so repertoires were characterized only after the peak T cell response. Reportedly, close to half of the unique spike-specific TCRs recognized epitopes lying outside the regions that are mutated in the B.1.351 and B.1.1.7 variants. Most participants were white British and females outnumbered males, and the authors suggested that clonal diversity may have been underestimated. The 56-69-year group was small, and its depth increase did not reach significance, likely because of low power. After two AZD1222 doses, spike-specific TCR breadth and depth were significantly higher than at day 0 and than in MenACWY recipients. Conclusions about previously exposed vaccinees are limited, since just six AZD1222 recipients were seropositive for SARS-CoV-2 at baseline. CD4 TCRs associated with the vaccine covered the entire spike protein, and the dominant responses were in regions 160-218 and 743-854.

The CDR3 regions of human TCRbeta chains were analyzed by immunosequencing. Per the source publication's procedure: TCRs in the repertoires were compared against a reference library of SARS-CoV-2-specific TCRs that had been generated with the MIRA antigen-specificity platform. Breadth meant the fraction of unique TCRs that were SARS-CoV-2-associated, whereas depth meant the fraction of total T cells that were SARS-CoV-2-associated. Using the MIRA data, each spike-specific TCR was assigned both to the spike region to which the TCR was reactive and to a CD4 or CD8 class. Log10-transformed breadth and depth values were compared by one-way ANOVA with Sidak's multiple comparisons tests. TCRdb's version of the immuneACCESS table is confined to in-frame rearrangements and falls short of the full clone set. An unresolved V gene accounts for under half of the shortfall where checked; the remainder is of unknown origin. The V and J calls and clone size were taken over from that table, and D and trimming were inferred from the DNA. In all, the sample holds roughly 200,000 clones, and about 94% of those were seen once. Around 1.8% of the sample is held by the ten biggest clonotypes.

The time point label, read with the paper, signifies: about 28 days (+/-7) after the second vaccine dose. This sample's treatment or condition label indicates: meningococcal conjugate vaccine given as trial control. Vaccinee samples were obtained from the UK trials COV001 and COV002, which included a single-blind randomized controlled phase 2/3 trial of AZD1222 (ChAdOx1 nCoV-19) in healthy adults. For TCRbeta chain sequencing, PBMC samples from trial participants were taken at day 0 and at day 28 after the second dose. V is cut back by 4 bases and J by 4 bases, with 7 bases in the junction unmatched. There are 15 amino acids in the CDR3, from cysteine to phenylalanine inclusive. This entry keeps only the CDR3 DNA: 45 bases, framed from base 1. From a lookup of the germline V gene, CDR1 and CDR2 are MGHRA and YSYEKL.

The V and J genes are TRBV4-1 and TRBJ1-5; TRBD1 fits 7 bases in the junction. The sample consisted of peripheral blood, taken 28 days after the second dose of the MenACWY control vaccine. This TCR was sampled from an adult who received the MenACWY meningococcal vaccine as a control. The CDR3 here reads CASSPEPGGNQPQHF. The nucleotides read TGCGCCAGCAGCCCGGAGCCAGGGGGGAATCAGCCCCAGCATTTT.